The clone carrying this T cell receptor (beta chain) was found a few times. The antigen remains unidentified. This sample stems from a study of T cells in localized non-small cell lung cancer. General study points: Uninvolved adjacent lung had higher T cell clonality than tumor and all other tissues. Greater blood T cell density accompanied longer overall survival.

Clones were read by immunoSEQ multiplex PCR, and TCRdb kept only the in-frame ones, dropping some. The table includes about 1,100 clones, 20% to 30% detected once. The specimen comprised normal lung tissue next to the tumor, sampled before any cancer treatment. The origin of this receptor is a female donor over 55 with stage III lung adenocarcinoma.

CDR3 sequence: CASSFDGSRYNEQFF. CDR3 DNA sequence: TGTGCCAGCAGTTTCGACGGGAGCCGTTACAATGAGCAGTTCTTC. V and J are TRBV6-8 and TRBJ2-1, with D possibly matching TRBD2 (6 bases). This CDR3 spans 15 amino acids. The germline V and J ends were trimmed by 4 bases and 4 bases, with 14 bases remaining between them. CDR1 and CDR2 from the germline V gene are MNHGY and SAAAGT.